These 5 T cell receptor beta chains came from one sample sequenced in a study of blood T cell repertoires in COVID-19. Here immunoSEQ multiplex PCR was the method, and the copy in TCRdb shows in-frame clones only, minus some. The sample has approximately 330,000 clones, roughly 90% seen once. Sequenced material: peripheral blood. These receptor sequences come from a woman in her forties or fifties with active or convalescent COVID-19.

This chain links TRBV6-1 with TRBJ1-2, with 7 bases aligning to TRBD1. V gave up 6 bases and J gave up 3 bases; unmatched junction bases: 10. This CDR3 contains 15 residues. The germline V gene has CDR1 MNHNS and CDR2 SASEGT. The CDR3 here is CASRPTGLKDYGYTF. The DNA of the CDR3 is TGTGCCAGCAGACCGACAGGGTTGAAGGACTATGGCTACACCTTC.

This clone was recorded only once. Germline and junction disagree at one end, which may indicate a read error. This chain uses TRBV2 with TRBJ1-4; perhaps TRBD1 as D (6 bases). Germline CDR1 SNHLY, CDR2 FYNNEI. The CDR3 loop spans 14 amino acids. CDR3 residues: CASREGGANEKLFF. DNA for the CDR3: TGTGCCAGCAGGGAAGGGGGAGCTAATGAAAAACTGTTTTTT.

J is TRBJ1-6 and V is TRBV7-3; perhaps TRBD1 as D (6 bases). V gave up 5 bases and J gave up 13 bases, with 15 bases separating them. Looked up from germline, CDR1 is SGHTA and CDR2 is FQGTGA. There are 13 residues in the CDR3. In DNA, the CDR3 is TGTGCCAGCAGCGCCACGGGACAAACCCCCCTCCACTTT. This translates into CASSATGQTPLHF.

The rearrangement joins TRBV6-4 to TRBJ2-3; 11 nucleotides match TRBD2. V was pared by 4 bases and J by 4 bases, with 13 bases of the junction left unmatched. This CDR3 has 18 residues. Germline V gene data show CDR1 as MRHNA and CDR2 as SNTAGT. This CDR3 reads CASSGAGYLAGGPDTQYF. CDR3 coding DNA: TGTGCCAGCAGTGGCGCCGGTTACTTAGCGGGAGGGCCAGATACGCAGTATTTT.

This clone has just one count. The rearrangement links TRBV2 to TRBJ1-1; 7 bases align to TRBD1. The junction had 7 bases not matched to a gene; V was cut back by 11 bases and J by 1 base. The CDR3 has 13 amino acids. Per germline, CDR1 SNHLY and CDR2 FYNNEI. CDR3 sequence: CAGGDSENTEAFF. CDR3 DNA: TGTGCCGGAGGGGACAGCGAGAACACTGAAGCTTTCTTT.